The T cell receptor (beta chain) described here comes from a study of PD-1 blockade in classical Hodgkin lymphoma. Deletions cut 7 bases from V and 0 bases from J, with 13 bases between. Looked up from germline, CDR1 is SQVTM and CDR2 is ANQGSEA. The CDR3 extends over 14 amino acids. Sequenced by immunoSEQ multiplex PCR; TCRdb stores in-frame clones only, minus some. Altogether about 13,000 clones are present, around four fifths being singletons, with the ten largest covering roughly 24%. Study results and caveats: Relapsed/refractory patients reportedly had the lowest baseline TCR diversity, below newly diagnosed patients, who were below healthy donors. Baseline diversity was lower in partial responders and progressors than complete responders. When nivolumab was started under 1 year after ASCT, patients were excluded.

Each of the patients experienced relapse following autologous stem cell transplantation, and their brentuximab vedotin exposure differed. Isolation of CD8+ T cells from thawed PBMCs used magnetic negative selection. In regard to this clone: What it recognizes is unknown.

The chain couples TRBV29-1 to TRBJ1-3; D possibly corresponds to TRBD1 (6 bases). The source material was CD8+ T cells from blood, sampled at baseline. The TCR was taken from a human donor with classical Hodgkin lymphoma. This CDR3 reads CSAQTGYSGNTIYF. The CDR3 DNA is TGCAGCGCCCAGACAGGCTACTCTGGAAACACCATATATTTT.